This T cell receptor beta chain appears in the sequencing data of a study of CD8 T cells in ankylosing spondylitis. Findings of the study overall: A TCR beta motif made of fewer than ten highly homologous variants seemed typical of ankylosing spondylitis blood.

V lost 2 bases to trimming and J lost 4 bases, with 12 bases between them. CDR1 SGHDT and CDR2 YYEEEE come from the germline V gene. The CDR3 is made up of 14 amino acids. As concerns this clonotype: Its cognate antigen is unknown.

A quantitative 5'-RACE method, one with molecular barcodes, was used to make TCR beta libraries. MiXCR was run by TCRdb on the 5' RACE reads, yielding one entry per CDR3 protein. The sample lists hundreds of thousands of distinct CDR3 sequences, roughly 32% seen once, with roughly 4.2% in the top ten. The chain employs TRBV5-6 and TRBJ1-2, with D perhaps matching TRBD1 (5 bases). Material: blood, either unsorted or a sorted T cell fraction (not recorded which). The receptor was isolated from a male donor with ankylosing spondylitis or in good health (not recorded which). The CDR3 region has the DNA TGTGCCAGCAGCTTTCCAGGGTTTGGCTATGGCTACACCTTC. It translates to CASSFPGFGYGYTF.